This is a list of T cell receptor beta chains from one sample in a study of blood T cell repertoires in COVID-19. This table comes from immunoSEQ multiplex PCR, and its TCRdb copy is limited to in-frame clones, with some not included. The sample shows about 76,000 clones, 70% to 90% of them seen only once. The source material was peripheral blood. The receptors here all came from a man between 60 and 75 years old with COVID-19, enrolled during active disease. Each CDR3 is given with its conserved first and last residue. Each record gives: clone size, CDR3 length, J gene, D gene, V gene, CDR3 DNA, CDR3 protein. A D gene is named only where the DNA matches it firmly. Expanded clones get a size class; other rows say once, few or many, or leave the size out.

clone_size: .
cdr3_length: 12
j_call: TRBJ1-1
d_call: .
v_call: TRBV29-1
cdr3_nt: TGCAGCGTTACCGAGGGGGACACTGAAGCTTTCTTT
cdr3_aa: CSVTEGDTEAFF

clone_size: .
cdr3_length: 17
j_call: TRBJ1-2
d_call: .
v_call: TRBV18
cdr3_nt: TGTGCCAGCTCACCAGATGCAGGGGCATTAGCTAACTATGGCTACACCTTC
cdr3_aa: CASSPDAGALANYGYTF

clone_size: .
cdr3_length: 13
j_call: TRBJ2-3
d_call: TRBD2
v_call: TRBV6-1
cdr3_nt: TGTGCCAGCCATACCGGACTAGCGGATACGCAGTATTTT
cdr3_aa: CASHTGLADTQYF

clone_size: .
cdr3_length: 15
j_call: TRBJ1-2
d_call: .
v_call: TRBV6-1
cdr3_nt: TGTGCCAGCAGTGAGTGGGGACAACGTCTCTATGGCTACACCTTC
cdr3_aa: CASSEWGQRLYGYTF

clone_size: .
cdr3_length: 15
j_call: TRBJ1-6
d_call: .
v_call: TRBV5-1
cdr3_nt: TGCGCCAGCAGCCATGCGGGCAGGGGAAATTCACCCCTCCACTTT
cdr3_aa: CASSHAGRGNSPLHF

clone_size: few
cdr3_length: 16
j_call: TRBJ2-1
d_call: TRBD2
v_call: TRBV7-6
cdr3_nt: TGTGCCAGCAGCTTCGGAGGCGGGAGTTCCTACAATGAGCAGTTCTTC
cdr3_aa: CASSFGGGSSYNEQFF

clone_size: .
cdr3_length: 16
j_call: TRBJ2-1
d_call: TRBD2
v_call: TRBV2
cdr3_nt: TGTGCCAGCAGTAAGACTAGCGGGGGCCCTTGGAATGAGCAGTTCTTC
cdr3_aa: CASSKTSGGPWNEQFF

clone_size: .
cdr3_length: 17
j_call: TRBJ1-1
d_call: TRBD1
v_call: TRBV25-1
cdr3_nt: TGTGCCAGCAGTGAATGGGACAGGGCTAGTAGGGGCACTGAAGCTTTCTTT
cdr3_aa: CASSEWDRASRGTEAFF

clone_size: .
cdr3_length: 16
j_call: TRBJ2-1
d_call: TRBD2
v_call: TRBV6-4
cdr3_nt: TGTGCCAGCAGTGAATCTAGCGGGGGCTCCTACAATGAGCAGTTCTTC
cdr3_aa: CASSESSGGSYNEQFF

clone_size: .
cdr3_length: 14
j_call: TRBJ2-1
d_call: TRBD1
v_call: TRBV5-1
cdr3_nt: TGCGCCAGCAATCCGGGACAGCCCTACAATGAGCAGTTCTTC
cdr3_aa: CASNPGQPYNEQFF

clone_size: .
cdr3_length: 16
j_call: TRBJ1-5
d_call: .
v_call: TRBV18
cdr3_nt: TGTGCCAGCTCACCAGGGACACCTGATAGCAATCAGCCCCAGCATTTT
cdr3_aa: CASSPGTPDSNQPQHF

clone_size: .
cdr3_length: 16
j_call: TRBJ2-5
d_call: TRBD2
v_call: TRBV7-3
cdr3_nt: TGTGCCAGCAGCTTAGGGGGAGGGGTCCCACAGGAGACCCAGTACTTC
cdr3_aa: CASSLGGGVPQETQYF

clone_size: .
cdr3_length: 13
j_call: TRBJ1-2
d_call: TRBD1
v_call: TRBV14
cdr3_nt: TGTGCCAGACTACAGGGGAACTTCTATGGCTACACCTTC
cdr3_aa: CARLQGNFYGYTF

clone_size: .
cdr3_length: 15
j_call: TRBJ1-4
d_call: .
v_call: TRBV28
cdr3_nt: TGTGCCAGCAGTCAAGGGAGCTTTACTAATGAAAAACTGTTTTTT
cdr3_aa: CASSQGSFTNEKLFF

clone_size: .
cdr3_length: 15
j_call: TRBJ1-1
d_call: .
v_call: TRBV11-2
cdr3_nt: TGTGCCAGCAGCTTAGTTCATTCGCAAGCCACTGAAGCTTTCTTT
cdr3_aa: CASSLVHSQATEAFF